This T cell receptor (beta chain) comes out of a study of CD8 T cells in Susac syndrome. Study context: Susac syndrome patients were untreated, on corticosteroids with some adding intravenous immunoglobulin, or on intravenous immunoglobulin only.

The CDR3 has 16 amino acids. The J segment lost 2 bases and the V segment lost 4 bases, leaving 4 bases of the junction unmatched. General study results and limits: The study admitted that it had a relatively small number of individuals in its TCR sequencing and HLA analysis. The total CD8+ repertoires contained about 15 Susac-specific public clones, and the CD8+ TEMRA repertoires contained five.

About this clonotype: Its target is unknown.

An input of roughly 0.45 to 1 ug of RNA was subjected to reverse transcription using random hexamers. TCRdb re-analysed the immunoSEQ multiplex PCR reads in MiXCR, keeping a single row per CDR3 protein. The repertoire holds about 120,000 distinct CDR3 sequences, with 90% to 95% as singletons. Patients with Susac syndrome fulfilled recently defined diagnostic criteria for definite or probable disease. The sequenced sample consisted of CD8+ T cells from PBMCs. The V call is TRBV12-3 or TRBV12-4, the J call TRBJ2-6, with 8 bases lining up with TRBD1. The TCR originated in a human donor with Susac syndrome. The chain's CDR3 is CASSSKDRAGANVLTF. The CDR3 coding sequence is TGTGCCAGCAGTTCAAAGGACAGGGCTGGGGCCAACGTCCTGACTTTC.